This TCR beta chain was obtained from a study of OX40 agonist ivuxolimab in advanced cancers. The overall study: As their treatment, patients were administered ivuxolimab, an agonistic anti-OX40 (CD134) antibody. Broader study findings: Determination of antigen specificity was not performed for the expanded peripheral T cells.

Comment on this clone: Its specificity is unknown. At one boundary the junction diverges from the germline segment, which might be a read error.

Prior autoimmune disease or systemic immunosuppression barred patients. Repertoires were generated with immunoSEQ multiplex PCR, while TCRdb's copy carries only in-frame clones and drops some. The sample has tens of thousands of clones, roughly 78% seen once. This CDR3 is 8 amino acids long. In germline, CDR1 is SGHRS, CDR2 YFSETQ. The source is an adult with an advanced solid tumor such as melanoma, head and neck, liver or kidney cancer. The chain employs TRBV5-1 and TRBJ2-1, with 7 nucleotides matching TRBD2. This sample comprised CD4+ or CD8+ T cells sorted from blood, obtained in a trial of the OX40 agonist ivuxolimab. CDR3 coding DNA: TGCGCCAGCCTCGCGGGGGTCTTC. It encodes CASLAGVF.